The rows below give T cell receptor beta chains drawn from one sample of a study of regulatory T cells in long-lasting Graves disease. TCRdb reprocessed the multiplex PCR reads with MiXCR, giving one entry per CDR3 protein. The data contain over 450,000 distinct CDR3 sequences, roughly 21% of them singletons. This material consisted of peripheral blood mononuclear cells (PBMCs), taken when the disease was refractory, from a patient treated with antithyroid drugs. The receptors were gathered from a female donor with Graves disease. CDR3s include the opening cysteine and the closing phenylalanine or tryptophan. D genes are given only for firm matches. Some rows have no size entry. The others give once, few or many, or a class for an expanded clone.

NA	TRBV30	TRBJ1-3	once	TGTGCCTGGAAGCGCCTCGCTAGATCTGGAAACACCATATATTTT	CAWKRLARSGNTIYF
NA	TRBV20-1	TRBJ2-3	NA	TGCAGTGCCCACGACTTTGCGGGCACAGATACGCAGTATTTT	CSAHDFAGTDTQYF
NA	TRBV29-1	TRBJ1-2	few	TGCAGCGTTGGGATGAAGACTAACTGTGGCTACACCTTC	CSVGMKTNCGYTF
NA	TRBV6-2/TRBV6-3	TRBJ2-7	NA	TGTGCCAGCAGTTACCCCACACGGGGGCACGTCGAGCAGTACTTC	CASSYPTRGHVEQYF
TRBD2	TRBV11-2	TRBJ2-7	few	TGTGCCAGCAGCTTTTTGGCGGGGGGGCGTACTTACGAGCAGTACTTC	CASSFLAGGRTYEQYF
TRBD1	TRBV6-5	TRBJ1-6	many	TGTGCCAGCAGTTCTCCGGGACAGGGGTTGTATTCACCCCTCCACTTT	CASSSPGQGLYSPLHF
TRBD2	TRBV12-3/TRBV12-4	TRBJ2-3	NA	TGTGCCAGCAGTTTACTAGCGGACCACACAGATACGCAGTATTTT	CASSLLADHTDTQYF
TRBD1	TRBV28	TRBJ1-2	many	TGTGCCAGCAGCCGAGGACAGGGGGGTGGCTACACCTTC	CASSRGQGGGYTF
TRBD2	TRBV6-1	TRBJ2-7	NA	TGTGCCAGCAGTCCACCGGGACTAGCGGGAGTAGAGGCCTACGAGCAGTACTTC	CASSPPGLAGVEAYEQYF
TRBD1	TRBV9	TRBJ1-2	NA	TGTGCCAGCAGCGGATCGGGACAGGGGGCATATGGCTACACCTTC	CASSGSGQGAYGYTF
NA	TRBV29-1	TRBJ1-2	many	TGCAGCGTCCTGGACGGAATCTATGGCTACACCTTC	CSVLDGIYGYTF
TRBD1	TRBV7-9	TRBJ2-5	few	TGTGCCAGCAGCAAGACAGGGGCTTTAGAGACCCAGTACTTC	CASSKTGALETQYF
NA	TRBV19	TRBJ1-2	few	TGTGCCAGTAGTATAAGAGCAGGAGGGGATAACTATGGCTACACCTTC	CASSIRAGGDNYGYTF
NA	TRBV19	TRBJ2-7	few	TGTGCCAGTAGTATAAGCAGGGATCTCCACGAGCAGTACTTC	CASSISRDLHEQYF
TRBD2	TRBV7-2	TRBJ2-5	NA	TGTGCCAGCAGCTTAGGATTAGCGGGGGCGAAAGCTCGGCCTCAAGAGACCCAGTACTTC	CASSLGLAGAKARPQETQYF
NA	TRBV7-3	TRBJ1-3	once	TGTGCCAGCAGCTTGACCGGGACTACCTACGACACCATATATTTT	CASSLTGTTYDTIYF
NA	TRBV11-3	TRBJ1-1	many	TGTGCCAGCAGCTTGCCAGGAGACACTGAAGCTTTCTTT	CASSLPGDTEAFF
NA	TRBV5-4	TRBJ1-1	once	TGTGCCAGCAGCCCGCCTAACCTAATGGAGGGGACTGAAGCTTTCTTT	CASSPPNLMEGTEAFF
TRBD1	TRBV6-5	TRBJ2-2	few	TGTGCCAGCAGTTACTCCCGGACAGGGGAGGACACCGGGGAGCTGTTTTTT	CASSYSRTGEDTGELFF
NA	TRBV11-2	TRBJ1-2	many	TGTGCCAGCAGCTTAGCCCGAGGGGCAGGGATTACTGACTATGGCTACACCTTC	CASSLARGAGITDYGYTF
NA	TRBV27	TRBJ2-7	many	TGTGCCAGCAGTTTATCGGCCAACTCCTACGAGCAGTACTTC	CASSLSANSYEQYF
NA	TRBV6-1	TRBJ1-5	NA	TGTGCCAGCGGCCCCCGAGTAAATCAGCCCCAGCATTTT	CASGPRVNQPQHF
NA	TRBV27	TRBJ2-7	NA	TGTGCCAGCAGTGGGACACCCTCCTTCACCCCTTCCTACGAGCAGTACTTC	CASSGTPSFTPSYEQYF
NA	TRBV20-1	TRBJ2-7	few	TGCAGTGCTAACCCGGGGTCGCGGGAGCAGTACTTC	CSANPGSREQYF
TRBD2	TRBV12-3/TRBV12-4	TRBJ2-3	NA	TGTGCCAGCAGTCCCCCGGAGCGGGAGGCCGGAGTTGCGCAGTATTTT	CASSPPEREAGVAQYF
NA	TRBV20-1	TRBJ2-7	many	TGCAGTGCTAGAGCGATAGGGGGCGAGCAGTACTTC	CSARAIGGEQYF
NA	TRBV20-1	TRBJ2-5	many	TGCAGTGCCCCCGACGGTAGGGCAGTGGAGACCCAGTACTTC	CSAPDGRAVETQYF
TRBD2	TRBV20-1	TRBJ2-7	many	TGCAGTGCTAGAACTCCTCGTAGCGGGGACGAGCAGTACTTC	CSARTPRSGDEQYF
TRBD1	TRBV10-3	TRBJ2-5	NA	TGTGCCATTTCCTGGGACAGGGAAGAGACCCAGTACTTC	CAISWDREETQYF
NA	TRBV12-3/TRBV12-4	TRBJ1-6	few	TGTGCCAGCAGTTTCGGGGAGTCGGGTGCGGGTTCACCCCTCCACTTT	CASSFGESGAGSPLHF
NA	TRBV7-9	TRBJ1-2	many	TGTGCCAGCAGCTTAGCGGATGCAGGGGTCTATGGCTACACCTTC	CASSLADAGVYGYTF
TRBD1	TRBV6-9	TRBJ2-6	NA	TGTGCCAGCAGTTTGGGATGGGGACAGTTGGGGAACGTCCTGACTTTC	CASSLGWGQLGNVLTF
NA	TRBV19	TRBJ1-5	NA	TGTGCCAGTAGTATGATTGGGCCTCAATATCAGCCCCAGCATTTT	CASSMIGPQYQPQHF
NA	TRBV6-1	TRBJ1-3	few	TGTGCCAGCAAGCAGGGATTCTCTGGAAACACCATATATTTT	CASKQGFSGNTIYF
TRBD1	TRBV10-3	TRBJ1-2	many	TGTGCCATCAACCCCAGAGGGGGCGAGGGGGGCTACACCTTC	CAINPRGGEGGYTF
TRBD1	TRBV24-1	TRBJ2-2	NA	TGTGCCACCACACAGGGGCCGAACACCGGGGAGCTGTTTTTT	CATTQGPNTGELFF
TRBD1	TRBV28	TRBJ1-5	many	TGTGCCAGCAGTTTGGACAGGGGATATCAGCCCCAGCATTTT	CASSLDRGYQPQHF
TRBD1	TRBV2	TRBJ1-1	many	TGTGCCAGCAGTAGCCTGGGACAGGGAAGCACTGAAGCTTTCTTT	CASSSLGQGSTEAFF
NA	TRBV4-3	TRBJ2-7	NA	TGCGCCAGCAGCCCCTCCGATCGGAGTTGGTCCTACGAGCAGTACTTC	CASSPSDRSWSYEQYF
NA	TRBV7-6	TRBJ2-7	many	TGTGCCAGCAGTCCAAGGGCGGGCGGGCAGTCCGAGCAGTACTTC	CASSPRAGGQSEQYF
NA	TRBV28	TRBJ2-7	few	TGTGCCAGCAGTTTTCCGGGACAGAGCGGGGGTTTTTCCTACGAGCAGTACTTC	CASSFPGQSGGFSYEQYF
NA	TRBV7-6	TRBJ2-1	NA	TGTGCCAGCAGCTTAGAAGTCTCTAGCGCCTACAATGAGCAGTTCTTC	CASSLEVSSAYNEQFF
NA	TRBV2	TRBJ1-2	many	TGTGCCAGCAGTGGGGGGGTTGGCTATGGCTACACCTTC	CASSGGVGYGYTF
TRBD1	TRBV27	TRBJ1-1	many	TGTGCCAGCAGTCCCCAACAGGGGTTGAACACTGAAGCTTTCTTT	CASSPQQGLNTEAFF
TRBD1	TRBV12-5	TRBJ2-5	many	TGTGCTAGTGGCTGGGGGACAGGGAGTCAGACCCAGTACTTC	CASGWGTGSQTQYF
NA	TRBV7-2	TRBJ2-6	many	TGTGCCAGCAGCTTACGCGGGACCGTCGAGAGCTCTGGGGCCAACGTCCTGACTTTC	CASSLRGTVESSGANVLTF
NA	TRBV4-2	TRBJ1-5	NA	TGTGCCAGCAGCCCTGAGGACCAGGGAGGGATGCCCCAGCATTTT	CASSPEDQGGMPQHF
NA	TRBV5-1	TRBJ1-2	NA	TGCGCCAGCAGCTTGGGGGGGGCGGCCGGCTACACCTTC	CASSLGGAAGYTF
NA	TRBV20-1	TRBJ2-7	few	TGCAGTGCTAGAGTCGCAGCGGACCTGGGAGAGCAGTACTTC	CSARVAADLGEQYF
NA	TRBV28	TRBJ1-5	NA	TGTGCCAGCAGTTTAAGGCAACTTGGCAATCAGCCCCAGCATTTT	CASSLRQLGNQPQHF
NA	TRBV28	TRBJ1-2	many	TGTGCCAGCAGTTTAAATCGTTATGGCTACACCTTC	CASSLNRYGYTF
NA	TRBV11-2	TRBJ2-1	many	TGTGCCAGCAGCTGGTCGGCGGGCAATACGTACAATGAGCAGTTCTTC	CASSWSAGNTYNEQFF
TRBD1	TRBV4-1	TRBJ1-5	NA	TGCGCCAGCAGCCAAACGGGACAGGTGGGTCAGCCCCAGCATTTT	CASSQTGQVGQPQHF